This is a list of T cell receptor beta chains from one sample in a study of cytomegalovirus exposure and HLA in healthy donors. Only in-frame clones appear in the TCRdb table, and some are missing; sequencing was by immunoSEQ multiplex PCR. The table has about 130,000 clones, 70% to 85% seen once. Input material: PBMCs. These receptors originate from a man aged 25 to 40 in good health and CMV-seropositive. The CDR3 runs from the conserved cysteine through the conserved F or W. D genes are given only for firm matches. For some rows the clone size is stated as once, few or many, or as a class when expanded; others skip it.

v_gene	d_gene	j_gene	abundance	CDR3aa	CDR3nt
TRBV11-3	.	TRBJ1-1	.	CASSVGGENTEAFF	TGTGCCAGCAGTGTAGGAGGAGAGAACACTGAAGCTTTCTTT
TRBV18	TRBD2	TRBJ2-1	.	CASSPGLASNEQFF	TGTGCCAGCTCACCAGGACTAGCGTCAAATGAGCAGTTCTTC
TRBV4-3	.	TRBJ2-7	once	CASSQVGQGNSYEQYF	TGCGCCAGCAGCCAAGTTGGCCAGGGAAATTCCTACGAGCAGTACTTC
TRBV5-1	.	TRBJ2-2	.	CASSFVGAGPGELFF	TGCGCCAGCAGCTTTGTTGGGGCAGGGCCCGGGGAGCTGTTTTTT
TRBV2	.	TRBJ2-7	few	CASNGEGVNEQYF	TGTGCCAGCAATGGGGAGGGGGTCAACGAGCAGTACTTC
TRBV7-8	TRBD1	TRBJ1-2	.	CAGRDRDGYTF	TGTGCCGGCCGGGACAGAGATGGCTACACCTTC
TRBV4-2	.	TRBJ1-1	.	CASSQGSYEAFF	TGTGCCAGCAGCCAAGGTAGTTATGAAGCTTTCTTT
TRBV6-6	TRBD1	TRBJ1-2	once	CASSWRGTGAGYTF	TGTGCCAGCAGTTGGCGGGGTACAGGGGCTGGCTACACCTTC
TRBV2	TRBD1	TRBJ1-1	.	CATRQGVGGGPEAFF	TGTGCCACCCGACAGGGAGTGGGTGGGGGACCTGAAGCTTTCTTT
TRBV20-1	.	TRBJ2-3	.	CSARDRDTQYF	TGCAGTGCTAGAGACCGGGATACGCAGTATTTT
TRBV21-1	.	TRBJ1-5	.	CASSKDRRNQPQHF	TGTGCCAGCAGCAAAGACAGGAGAAATCAGCCCCAGCATTTT
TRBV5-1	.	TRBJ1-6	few	CASSSNNSPLHF	TGCGCCAGCAGCTCCAATAATTCACCCCTCCACTTT
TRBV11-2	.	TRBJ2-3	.	CASSLGAGLADTQYF	TGTGCCAGCAGCTTAGGTGCGGGGTTGGCAGATACGCAGTATTTT
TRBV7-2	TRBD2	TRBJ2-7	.	CASSLGTSRTYEQYF	TGTGCCAGCAGCTTAGGGACTAGTCGGACCTACGAGCAGTACTTC
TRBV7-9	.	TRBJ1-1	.	CASSPQVEAFF	TGTGCCAGCAGCCCCCAGGTTGAAGCTTTCTTT
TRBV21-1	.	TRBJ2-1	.	CASSTRLAGDVNNEQFF	TGTGCCAGCAGCACCCGACTAGCGGGAGATGTCAACAATGAGCAGTTCTTC
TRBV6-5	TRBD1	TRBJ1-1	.	CASSSRGRNTEAFF	TGTGCCAGCAGTAGCAGGGGGCGGAACACTGAAGCTTTCTTT
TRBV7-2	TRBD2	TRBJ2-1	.	CASSPSGGQGVEQFF	TGTGCCAGCAGCCCGAGCGGGGGTCAAGGGGTCGAGCAGTTCTTC
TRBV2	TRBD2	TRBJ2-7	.	CASSPPSGYEQYF	TGTGCCAGCTCCCCCCCTAGCGGCTACGAGCAGTACTTC
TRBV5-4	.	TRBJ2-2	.	CASSLDQGGPGELFF	TGTGCCAGCAGCTTGGACCAGGGGGGCCCCGGGGAGCTGTTTTTT
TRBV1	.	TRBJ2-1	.	CTSSHLRTSGNYNEQFF	TGCACCAGCAGCCACCTAAGGACTAGCGGGAACTACAATGAGCAGTTCTTC
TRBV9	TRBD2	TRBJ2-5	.	CASSAGLAAGETQYF	TGTGCCAGCAGCGCTGGACTAGCGGCGGGAGAGACCCAGTACTTC
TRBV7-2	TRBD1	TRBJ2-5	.	CASSQKTGTQETQYF	TGTGCCAGCAGCCAAAAGACAGGGACACAAGAGACCCAGTACTTC
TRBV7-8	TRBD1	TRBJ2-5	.	CASSPWTGQETQYF	TGTGCCAGCAGCCCCTGGACAGGGCAAGAGACCCAGTACTTC
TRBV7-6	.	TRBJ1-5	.	CASSLAGDQPQHF	TGTGCCAGCAGCTTAGCCGGGGATCAGCCCCAGCATTTT
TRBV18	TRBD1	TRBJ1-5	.	CASSPRTGGNQPQHF	TGTGCCAGCTCACCTCGGACAGGGGGCAATCAGCCCCAGCATTTT